This T cell receptor (beta chain) was profiled in a study of T cells in Graves' hyperthyroidism and ophthalmopathy (dated by TCRdb to the late 2010s). Background for the entire study: Peripheral blood samples were taken at the time of initial diagnosis, prior to any treatment. The paper describes TCR Vbeta CDR3 sequencing of about 140 peripheral blood samples, made up of roughly 40 ophthalmopathy patients, roughly 80 hyperthyroidism patients and roughly 17 progressor patients. To identify TCR V-J signatures that set the groups apart, the researchers used a discovery cohort of 100 patients, made up of 43 with Graves' ophthalmopathy and 57 with stable Graves' hyperthyroidism. For training and testing, the roughly 100 patients in the discovery cohort were randomly divided in a 7:3 ratio. Following sampling, methimazole starting at 30 mg daily was given to hyperthyroidism patients, and high-dose intravenous methylprednisolone was given to ophthalmopathy patients. Whether ophthalmopathy could be predicted prospectively was tested in an independent validation cohort made up of about 20 hyperthyroidism patients plus 17 patients who later progressed to ophthalmopathy. The study also compared thyroid tissue and blood T-cell repertoires from roughly six Graves' hyperthyroidism patients. The research as a whole found: In validation, progression to ophthalmopathy was predicted by the model with 70% to 71% sensitivity and roughly 72% specificity, a median of 6.5 months before onset. Most expanded thyroid clonotypes (frequency above 0.001) were also found in blood, which suggests that blood repertoires may mirror thyroid immune responses. A model built on a 13 V-J signature distinguished ophthalmopathy from stable hyperthyroidism, reaching roughly 88% sensitivity and 81% to 83% specificity in cross-validation and 80%/75% in testing. Sample size was not statistically predetermined, and investigators were not blinded to group allocation.

This clonotype appeared many times. The antigen it recognizes is unknown. No quality values exist for individual bases; no much larger clone is one base distant. The germline V gene specifies SGHRS as CDR1 and YFSETQ as CDR2. From cysteine to phenylalanine, the CDR3 is 15 amino acids long. Only the CDR3 region is kept as DNA, spanning 45 bases read in frame from base 1. V is shortened by 4 bases, J by 4 bases, and the region joining them spans 15 bases. The TCR beta CDR3 regions were amplified from the RNA transcripts. The TCR CDR3 was subjected to a first round of RT-PCR using the HTBI primer set and the Qiagen OneStep RT-PCR kit. Libraries were constructed in a second round of multiplex PCR, after which size selection and purification were performed. Sequencing of the libraries was done on an Illumina HiSeq2000 using paired-end 100 bp reads. The study's processing was this. SOAPnuke was used to process the raw data, with reads discarded if the reads contained adapters or uncalled bases, had a mean Phred below 15, or lacked an exact constant-primer or identifier match. High-quality paired reads were merged with COPE v1.2.5, and unique nucleotide sequences were defined as clonotypes. MiTCR v1.1 was used to align clonotypes to the IMGT TRBV, TRBD and TRBJ reference segments. Analysis was restricted to V-J combinations with a frequency above 0.0001, which covered roughly 99% of repertoires. The TCS score was defined as the ratio of F50 (clonal expansion) to E x V (chaos), calculated using BLOSUM62-based TCRdist between CDR3 peptides within each V-J. Welch's t-statistics and random forest reduced roughly 500 V-J features to fewer than 15, which were used in a naive Bayes classifier (R e1071). Thyroid-blood repertoire similarity was quantified with the Morisita-Horn index. Starting from the raw public reads, TCRdb applied fastp trimming at Q25, assembled clones with MiXCR and retained in-frame beta chains. Each CDR3 protein gets just one entry, which takes the most common genes and DNA from the rows behind it. The V and J calls, along with clone size, are taken from TCRdb and not from the paper's own processing. The sample contains approximately 610,000 distinct CDR3 sequences, 14% to 15% of them found a single time. The biggest ten clones account for around 4.1% of the sample.

Ophthalmopathy patients had moderately to severely active disease, Clinical Activity Score of at least 3, NOSPECS grade of at least 4, and duration under 3 months. Any patient with an uncontrolled infection, another autoimmune disease, pregnancy or lactation was excluded. Diagnoses were based on clinical symptoms, serum thyroxine and TRAb, thyroid ultrasound and orbital computed tomography. PBMCs were separated from roughly 9.6 ml of fresh peripheral blood using Ficoll-Paque density gradient centrifugation. Total RNA was extracted with Trizol reagent, and quality was checked on an Agilent 2100 Bioanalyzer.

Sequences were obtained from blood. This clonotype was obtained from a middle-aged woman with Graves' ophthalmopathy. The chain is made from TRBV5-1 and TRBJ1-5; D gene: possibly TRBD1, on 6 matching bases. Read as DNA, the sequence is TGCGCCAGCAGCGTTTTACAGGGAGAGAATCAGCCCCAGCATTTT. This sequence encodes CASSVLQGENQPQHF.